These 26 T cell receptor beta chains originate from one sample sequenced in a study of control samples from healthy donors and cancer patients. Here immunoSEQ multiplex PCR was the method, and the copy in TCRdb shows in-frame clones only, minus some. The table has about 69,000 clones, 75% to 90% seen once; the top ten hold about 3.1%. Sequencing used PBMCs. Receptors originate from a woman aged 45-65 years with lung cancer.

The chain uses TRBV5-5 and TRBJ2-3; weak D call: TRBD1 (6 bases). The CDR3 consists of 15 residues. V lost 0 bases, J lost 2 bases, and 10 bases lay in between. Germline V gene lookup returns CDR1 SGHKS and CDR2 YYEKEE (reference sequence). CDR3 protein: CASSLGDTPTDTQYF. DNA of the CDR3: TGTGCCAGCAGCTTGGGGGACACTCCCACAGATACGCAGTATTTT. The variable domain in full, completed from reference TRBV5-5 and TRBJ2-3, reads DAGVTQSPTHLIKTRGQQVTLRCSPISGHKSVSWYQQVLGQGPQFIFQYYEKEERGRGNFPDRFSARQFPNYSSELNVNALLLGDSALYLCASSLGDTPTDTQYFGPGTRLTVL.

This rearrangement joins TRBV29-1 to TRBJ2-3, with D possibly being TRBD1 (6 bases). V shed 7 bases and J shed 1 base, with 15 bases lying between them. The V gene's germline CDR1 is SQVTM and CDR2 ANQGSEA. This CDR3 is 14 amino acids long. CDR3 DNA sequence: TGCAGCGCCCGAAGTTGGACAGGCACAGATACGCAGTATTTT. As protein: CSARSWTGTDTQYF.

The table lists this clone with a few counts. The gene calls are TRBV20-1 and TRBJ1-2; D gene unclear. The germline V and J ends were trimmed by 3 bases and 4 bases, with 6 bases remaining between them. CDR1 DFQATT and CDR2 SNEGSKA come from the germline V gene (reference sequence). This CDR3 is built from 11 residues. Here the CDR3 reads CSASGGYGYTF. In DNA form, the CDR3 reads TGCAGTGCTAGTGGCGGCTATGGCTACACCTTC.

The rearrangement links TRBV28 to TRBJ2-7, with TRBD1 matching 9 bases. Trimming removed 7 bases from V and 4 bases from J; junction bases left unmatched: 5. Germline CDR1 and CDR2: MDHEN and SYDVKM. CDR3 length equals 13 residues. The CDR3 sequence is CASMDRGLYEQYF. The CDR3 nucleotides read TGTGCCAGCATGGACAGGGGTCTTTACGAGCAGTACTTC.

The V and J genes are TRBV15 and TRBJ1-5; TRBD1 agrees at 8 bases. The CDR3 covers 15 residues. Germline CDR1 reads LNHNV; CDR2 reads YYDKDF (reference sequence). J gave up 6 bases and V 2 bases, and 6 bases lay outside the gene matches. CDR3 in amino acids: CATSRQQGVGQPQHF. The CDR3 bases are TGTGCCACCAGCAGACAACAGGGGGTAGGTCAGCCCCAGCATTTT. Together with reference TRBV15 and TRBJ1-5, the CDR3 gives the full variable domain: DAMVIQNPRYQVTQFGKPVTLSCSQTLNHNVMYWYQQKSSQAPKLLFHYYDKDFNNEADTPDNFQSRRPNTSFCFLDIRSPGLGDTAMYLCATSRQQGVGQPQHFGDGTRLSIL.

This chain uses TRBV5-1 with TRBJ2-7; D not certain. Germline CDR1 reads SGHRS; CDR2 reads YFSETQ. The CDR3 totals 15 residues. The ends were cut back, 1 base at V and 0 bases at J, with 11 bases in the middle. The CDR3 DNA reads as TGCGCCAGCAGCTTGCAGTTTCCGAGCTCCTACGAGCAGTACTTC. It is translated as CASSLQFPSSYEQYF. The variable domain in full, with the rest retrieved from reference TRBV5-1 and TRBJ2-7, is KAGVTQTPRYLIKTRGQQVTLSCSPISGHRSVSWYQQTPGQGLQFLFEYFSETQRNKGNFPGRFSGRQFSNSRSEMNVSTLELGDSALYLCASSLQFPSSYEQYFGPGTRLTVT.

The V call is TRBV29-1, the J call TRBJ1-1; D not resolved. Germline values: CDR1 SQVTM, CDR2 ANQGSEA. CDR3 size: 12 residues. The ends were cut back, 5 bases at V and 2 bases at J, with 9 bases in the middle. CDR3 sequence reads: CSVMGSNTEAFF. CDR3 DNA sequence: TGCAGCGTTATGGGTTCAAACACTGAAGCTTTCTTT.

In its sample, this clone was seen a few times. The chain employs TRBV5-1 and TRBJ1-1; weak D call: TRBD1 (5 bases). The CDR3 extends over 15 amino acids. Trimming cost V 5 bases and J 2 bases, with 16 bases left between them. CDR1 and CDR2 (germline): SGHRS, YFSETQ. Written as DNA, the CDR3 is TGCGCCAGCAGGTTCGAAGCAGGGATTAACACTGAAGCTTTCTTT. Amino acid sequence: CASRFEAGINTEAFF.

The chain carries TRBV11-2 and TRBJ1-1; tentatively, D is TRBD1 (5 bases). Trimming stripped 2 bases from V and 2 bases from J, with 9 bases between. Germline V gene data show CDR1 as SGHAT and CDR2 as FQNNGV. The CDR3 sequence is 14 residues long. The CDR3 loop reads CASSLRGENTEAFF. CDR3 nucleotide sequence: TGTGCCAGCAGCTTAAGAGGGGAAAACACTGAAGCTTTCTTT.

The CDR3 sequence: CASSLGGNSPLHF. The CDR3 DNA sequence: TGTGCCAGCAGTTTAGGCGGGAATTCACCCCTCCACTTT. This sequence joins TRBV12-3 or TRBV12-4 and TRBJ1-6; D call uncertain. V shed 1 base and J shed 7 bases, with 5 bases lying between them. CDR3 length equals 13 residues.

The V gene is TRBV30, the J gene TRBJ2-7, with D possibly being TRBD1 (5 bases). Germline CDR1 reads GTSNPN; CDR2 reads SVGIG (reference sequence). The CDR3 covers 15 residues. The V gene lost 5 bases and the J gene lost 6 bases, with 23 bases spanning the gap. Written as DNA, the CDR3 is TGTGCCTGGTACCCCCTCTCCCCCCCAGGGCGCGAGCAGTACTTC. It translates to CAWYPLSPPGREQYF.

The rearrangement uses TRBV3-1 (or the pseudogene TRBV3-2) and TRBJ1-1, with TRBD1 as a possible D gene (5 bases). V was cut by 2 bases and J by 2 bases, with 9 bases left in between. CDR3 length: 14 residues. Germline V CDR1 and CDR2: LGHDT, YNNKEL (reference sequence). The CDR3: CASSQQGVNTEAFF. CDR3 DNA: TGTGCCAGCAGCCAACAAGGGGTAAACACTGAAGCTTTCTTT.

The rearrangement links TRBV14 to TRBJ1-1; tentative D call: TRBD1 (6 bases). This CDR3 has 14 amino acids. V lost 4 bases to trimming and J lost 0 bases, with 9 bases between them. Germline V gene lookup returns CDR1 SGHDN and CDR2 FVKESK. The DNA for the CDR3 is TGTGCCAGCAGCCTAAGGACAGTGAACACTGAAGCTTTCTTT. It translates to CASSLRTVNTEAFF. Drawing the rest from reference TRBV14 and TRBJ1-1, the complete variable domain is EAGVTQFPSHSVIEKGQTVTLRCDPISGHDNLYWYRRVMGKEIKFLLHFVKESKQDESGMPNNRFLAERTGGTYSTLKVQPAELEDSGVYFCASSLRTVNTEAFFGQGTRLTVV.

This rearrangement joins TRBV3-1 (or the pseudogene TRBV3-2) to TRBJ1-1, with no clear D. The CDR3 loop spans 14 amino acids. Per the germline V gene, CDR1 is LGHDT and CDR2 is YNNKEL (reference sequence). V was trimmed by 1 base and J by 5 bases, leaving 11 bases between them. In nucleotides, the CDR3 is TGTGCCAGCAGCCAAGGAGGAGGATGGACTGAAGCTTTCTTT. Translated: CASSQGGGWTEAFF.

V is TRBV7-9 and J is TRBJ1-1; D possibly corresponds to TRBD1 (5 bases). The CDR3 runs 14 residues. Germline-derived CDR1 and CDR2 are SEHNR and FQNEAQ (reference sequence). V was cut by 5 bases and J by 5 bases, with 15 bases left in between. The CDR3 sequence is CASSLPQRGTEAFF. The CDR3 region has the DNA TGTGCCAGCAGCCTCCCCCAACGGGGGACTGAAGCTTTCTTT.

The chain combines TRBV14 with TRBJ2-1; D gene uncertain. Trimming shortened V by 4 bases and J by 7 bases, and 8 bases separated the two germline ends. CDR1 and CDR2 (germline): SGHDN, FVKESK. The CDR3 extends over 12 amino acids. CDR3 in DNA: TGTGCCAGCAGCCCGCTCCCGAATGAGCAGTTCTTC. Translated: CASSPLPNEQFF.

In this sample, this clone turned up a few times. Other DNA sequences from this sample encode an identical CDR3 as well. V and J are TRBV24-1 and TRBJ2-3; 13 bases line up with TRBD2. CDR1 KGHDR and CDR2 SFDVKD come from the germline V gene. This CDR3 is 14 amino acids long. J gave up 4 bases and V 8 bases, and 2 bases lay outside the gene matches. The CDR3, as DNA: TGTGCCACCACCACTAGCGGGGGGGCAGATACGCAGTATTTT. This gives the protein CATTTSGGADTQYF.

The chain combines TRBV18 with TRBJ1-5; 7 nucleotides agree with TRBD1. V lost 8 bases, J lost 4 bases, and 5 bases stayed unmatched. Germline-derived CDR1 and CDR2 are KGHSH and LQKENI. The CDR3 spans 13 residues. This CDR3 reads CASRGGRNQPQHF. The CDR3 DNA reads TGTGCCAGCCGAGGGGGCCGTAATCAGCCCCAGCATTTT. Based on the CDR3 plus reference TRBV18 and TRBJ1-5, the full variable domain is NAGVMQNPRHLVRRRGQEARLRCSPMKGHSHVYWYRQLPEEGLKFMVYLQKENIIDESGMPKERFSAEFPKEGPSILRIQQVVRGDSAAYFCASRGGRNQPQHFGDGTRLSIL.

In DNA form, the CDR3 reads TGTGCCAGCAGTGAAGCAAGGACTAGCGGGGGGCACACAGATACGCAGTATTTT. Residues: CASSEARTSGGHTDTQYF. The rearrangement links TRBV6-1 to TRBJ2-3; 14 bases align to TRBD2. The CDR3 is 18 amino acids. The V segment lost 0 bases and the J segment 2 bases; nucleotides outside the gene matches: 4. From germline, CDR1 is MNHNS and CDR2 SASEGT.

The V gene is TRBV27, the J gene TRBJ2-5; weak D call: TRBD1 (6 bases). The CDR3 is 18 residues long. Trimming left V 6 bases short and J 5 bases short, with 28 bases between. Germline V gene sequence: CDR1 MNHEY, CDR2 SMNVEV (reference sequence). DNA of the CDR3: TGTGCCAGCAGCCCGGGGCTACCGGGACAAGGCCCGCCCGAGACCCAGTACTTC. Translating gives CASSPGLPGQGPPETQYF.

The V and J genes are TRBV5-1 and TRBJ1-2, with TRBD1 identical over 7 bases. Germline CDR1 is SGHRS and CDR2 is YFSETQ. The CDR3 is 15 residues long. The V segment lost 1 base and the J segment 6 bases; nucleotides outside the gene matches: 9. This CDR3 is CASSLWSQGLDGYTF. CDR3 nucleotides: TGCGCCAGCAGCTTGTGGTCACAGGGGCTGGATGGCTACACCTTC.

CDR3 nucleotides: TGCGCCAGCAGCTCGAATGACTACGAGCAGTACTTC. Translated: CASSSNDYEQYF. The chain recombines TRBV5-1 with TRBJ2-7; D is undetermined. This CDR3 has 12 residues. The germline gives CDR1 SGHRS, CDR2 YFSETQ. V lost 3 bases, J lost 3 bases, and 7 bases lay in between. Variable domain in full (rest from reference TRBV5-1 and TRBJ2-7): KAGVTQTPRYLIKTRGQQVTLSCSPISGHRSVSWYQQTPGQGLQFLFEYFSETQRNKGNFPGRFSGRQFSNSRSEMNVSTLELGDSALYLCASSSNDYEQYFGPGTRLTVT.

This CDR3 reads CASSFSGTGVNSPLHF. CDR3 coding DNA: TGTGCCAGCAGCTTTAGTGGGACAGGGGTTAATTCACCCCTCCACTTT. V usage is TRBV11-2 and J usage is TRBJ1-6; TRBD1 aligns across 10 bases. The CDR3 consists of 16 residues. Germline assignment: CDR1 SGHAT and CDR2 FQNNGV. Trimming cost V 3 bases and J 6 bases; bases outside gene matches: 5.

The V and J genes are TRBV28 and TRBJ2-3; 8 nucleotides align to TRBD2. This CDR3 has 16 amino acids. V dropped 5 bases and J dropped 2; count of bases not matched to a gene: 9. Germline V gene lookup returns CDR1 MDHEN and CDR2 SYDVKM. The CDR3 is CASSGRGGGLTDTQYF. CDR3 bases: TGTGCCAGCAGTGGTCGAGGCGGGGGGCTCACAGATACGCAGTATTTT.

The V gene is TRBV6-1, the J gene TRBJ2-7; 12 positions agree with TRBD1. Germline V gene lookup returns CDR1 MNHNS and CDR2 SASEGT. The CDR3 runs to 17 residues. The V and J ends lost 2 bases and 3 bases, in that order; junction bases with no gene match: 8. CDR3 region: CASSEWGTGGFFYEQYF. The CDR3 coding sequence is TGTGCCAGCAGTGAATGGGGGACAGGGGGCTTTTTCTACGAGCAGTACTTC.

This clone was recorded once. The rearrangement uses TRBV28 and TRBJ1-1, with D perhaps TRBD1 (5 bases). The germline V gene has CDR1 MDHEN and CDR2 SYDVKM. The CDR3 extends over 13 amino acids. Between the trimmed V and J ends, which lost 6 bases and 6 bases, there was a span of 14 bases. The CDR3 is CASSKWGDAEAFF. The CDR3, as DNA: TGTGCCAGCAGCAAGTGGGGGGACGCTGAAGCTTTCTTT.